The T cell receptor (beta chain) described here comes from a study of T-cell reconstitution after alpha-beta-depleted transplantation in children. This clonotype has only a few counts. The authors prepared the TCRbeta library with unique molecular identifiers. Using its own MiXCR run on the PCR reads, TCRdb lists one record per CDR3 protein. This sample has fewer than 200,000 distinct CDR3 sequences, with about 6.3% found just once. The CDR3 runs to 15 residues. Germline CDR1 SGHTA, CDR2 FQGNSA. Deletions cut 5 bases from V and 5 bases from J, with 16 bases between. The gene calls are TRBV7-2 and TRBJ1-5; TRBD1 might be the D (5 bases). The sequence came from a human donor who donated a stem cell graft to a child with Wiskott-Aldrich syndrome. Here the sequenced sample was PBMCs from the stem cell graft donor, taken from the stem cell graft. The CDR3 is CASSVGVMGDQPQHF. DNA of the CDR3: TGTGCCAGCAGCGTCGGGGTTATGGGGGATCAGCCCCAGCATTTT. The full variable domain, completed using reference TRBV7-2 and TRBJ1-5, is GAGVSQSPSNKVTEKGKDVELRCDPISGHTALYWYRQSLGQGLEFLIYFQGNSAPDKSGLPSDRFSAERTGGSVSTLTIQRTQQEDSAVYLCASSVGVMGDQPQHFGDGTRLSIL.